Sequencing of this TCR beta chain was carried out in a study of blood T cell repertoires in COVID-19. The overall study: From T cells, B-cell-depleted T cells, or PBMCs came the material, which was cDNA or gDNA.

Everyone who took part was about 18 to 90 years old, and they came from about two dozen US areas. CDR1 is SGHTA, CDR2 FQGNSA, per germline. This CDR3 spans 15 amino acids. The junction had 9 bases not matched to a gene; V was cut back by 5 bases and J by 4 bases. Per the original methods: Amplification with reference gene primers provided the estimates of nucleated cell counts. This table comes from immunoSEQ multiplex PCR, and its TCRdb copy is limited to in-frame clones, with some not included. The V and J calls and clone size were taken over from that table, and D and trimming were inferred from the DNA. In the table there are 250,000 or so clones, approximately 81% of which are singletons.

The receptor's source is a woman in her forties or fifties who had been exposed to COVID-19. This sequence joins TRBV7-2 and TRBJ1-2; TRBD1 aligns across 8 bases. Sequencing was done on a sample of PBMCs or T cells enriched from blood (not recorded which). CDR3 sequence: CASSRTGFRSYGYTF. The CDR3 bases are TGTGCCAGCAGCCGGACAGGGTTCAGGAGCTATGGCTACACCTTC.